The 18 T cell receptor beta chains below were found in one sample sequenced in a study of cytomegalovirus exposure and HLA in healthy donors. This PCR relied on a set of 60 Vbeta primers and 13 Jbeta primers. Libraries were prepared by immunoSEQ multiplex PCR; TCRdb keeps only in-frame clonotypes and omits some of them. The data contain about 190,000 clones, over 70% of them seen just once; the ten biggest clones take up roughly 1.6%. Specimen: PBMCs. These receptors were obtained from a woman under 30 in good health and CMV-seronegative.

The chain has TRBV10-3 and TRBJ2-2; D is perhaps TRBD2 (6 bases). Germline V gives CDR1 ENHRY, CDR2 SYGVKD. Trimming shortened V by 3 bases and J by 1 base, and 12 bases separated the two germline ends. The CDR3 runs to 16 residues. Written as DNA, the CDR3 is TGTGCCATCAGTGAAATATTGGGGGGGAACACCGGGGAGCTGTTTTTT. It specifies CAISEILGGNTGELFF.

The rearrangement joins TRBV4-1 to TRBJ1-2, with TRBD1 matching over 8 bases. Germline assignment: CDR1 MGHRA and CDR2 YSYEKL. J lost 8 bases, V lost 1 base, and 12 bases had no gene match. This CDR3 has 16 residues. This CDR3 is CASSQVQGALGRGYTF. CDR3 nucleotides: TGCGCCAGCAGCCAAGTGCAGGGGGCATTAGGCAGGGGCTACACCTTC.

This clone was picked up a small number of times. The genes are TRBV2 and TRBJ1-1; D is uncertain. Germline CDR1 is SNHLY and CDR2 is FYNNEI. V was trimmed by 6 bases and J by 2 bases, leaving 10 bases between them. The CDR3 spans 13 residues. This chain's CDR3 is CASSFDTNTEAFF. CDR3 DNA: TGTGCCAGCAGCTTCGACACTAACACTGAAGCTTTCTTT.

This rearrangement joins TRBV9 to TRBJ2-7; 10 bases align to TRBD2. Germline V lookup: CDR1 SGDLS, CDR2 YYNGEE. The CDR3 is 15 residues long. Trimming cost V 0 bases and J 4 bases; bases outside gene matches: 4. The CDR3 region has the DNA TGTGCCAGCAGCGTAGCCGGGACTAGCGAGTACGAGCAGTACTTC. Its protein product is CASSVAGTSEYEQYF.

The chain has TRBV9 and TRBJ1-4; 12 bases match TRBD1. This CDR3 region has 15 residues. Germline V gene sequence: CDR1 SGDLS, CDR2 YYNGEE. Trimming took 0 bases from V and 7 from J; bases not matched to a gene: 1. CDR3 loop: CASSVGDRGLEKLFF. The CDR3 coding sequence is TGTGCCAGCAGCGTAGGGGACAGGGGGCTTGAAAAACTGTTTTTT.

This chain links TRBV5-8 with TRBJ2-5; 8 nucleotides agree with TRBD1. The germline CDR1 and CDR2 sequences are SGHTS and YDEGEE. J was trimmed by 4 bases and V by 2 bases; bases with no gene match: 4. The CDR3 has 14 residues. The CDR3 is CASSLDRGSETQYF. The CDR3 bases are TGTGCCAGCAGCTTAGACAGGGGTTCAGAGACCCAGTACTTC.

This clone was counted between two and nine times. The gene calls are TRBV13 and TRBJ1-2, with 11 bases identical to TRBD1. Germline CDR1 reads PRHDT; CDR2 reads FYEKMQ (reference sequence). J gave up 4 bases and V 6 bases, and 13 bases lay outside the gene matches. This CDR3 has 17 amino acids. DNA for the CDR3: TGTGCCAGCAGTTCTACCGGGACAGGGGGTATTTTCTATGGCTACACCTTC. Its translation: CASSSTGTGGIFYGYTF.

The V gene is TRBV28, the J gene TRBJ2-2; D perhaps matches TRBD1 (5 bases). The germline V gene encodes CDR1 MDHEN and CDR2 SYDVKM. CDR3 size: 15 residues. V was clipped by 6 bases and J by 6 bases, with 17 bases between them. The CDR3 loop is CASRLPGMGAGELFF. As DNA, the CDR3 is TGTGCCAGCAGACTCCCAGGGATGGGTGCCGGGGAGCTGTTTTTT.

This clone was recorded a few times. This chain links TRBV6-1 with TRBJ1-5; a weak D match, TRBD1 (6 bases). The ends were cut back, 5 bases at V and 2 bases at J, with 10 bases in the middle. The CDR3 length is 14 residues. The germline CDR1 and CDR2 sequences are MNHNS and SASEGT. The CDR3 protein is CASSQQGGNQPQHF. The CDR3 DNA sequence: TGTGCCAGCAGTCAACAGGGAGGCAATCAGCCCCAGCATTTT.

This chain uses TRBV5-4 with TRBJ1-1; perhaps TRBD1 as D (5 bases). V shed 4 bases and J shed 11 bases, with 15 bases lying between them. CDR1 and CDR2 from the germline V gene are SGHNT and YYREEE (reference sequence). The CDR3 sequence is 12 residues long. The CDR3 nucleotides read TGTGCCAGCAGCCTCAGCGGGGGAACGGCTTTCTTT. Amino acids: CASSLSGGTAFF.

The V call is TRBV5-1, the J call TRBJ2-5; 11 bases are shared with TRBD1. This CDR3 comprises 14 residues. V shed 3 bases, J shed 10 bases, and the junction held 8 bases outside the gene matches. The germline V gene encodes CDR1 SGHRS and CDR2 YFSETQ. As DNA, the CDR3 is TGCGCCAGCAGCTATGCCGGGACAGGGGGGGGCCAGTACTTC. It translates to CASSYAGTGGGQYF.

The chain has TRBV29-1 and TRBJ1-5; the match to TRBD1 covers 10 bases. Germline CDR1 SQVTM, CDR2 ANQGSEA. V shed 1 base and J 5 bases; nucleotides not matched to a gene: 5. The CDR3 covers 15 residues. The CDR3 bases are TGCAGCGTTGAAGTCTCCGGGACAGGGGATCAGCCCCAGCATTTT. Translated, it gives CSVEVSGTGDQPQHF. The full variable domain, in which reference TRBV29-1 and TRBJ1-5 provide the parts outside the CDR3, is SAVISQKPSRDICQRGTSLTIQCQVDSQVTMMFWYRQQPGQSLTLIATANQGSEATYESGFVIDKFPISRPNLTFSTLTVSNMSPEDSSIYLCSVEVSGTGDQPQHFGDGTRLSIL.

The chain combines TRBV19 with TRBJ2-3, with 11 positions matching TRBD2. V was pared by 3 bases and J by 4 bases, with 6 bases of the junction left unmatched. CDR1 is LNHDA and CDR2 is SQIVND in the germline V gene (reference sequence). CDR3 length: 16 residues. Here the CDR3 reads CASSIQGTSGADTQYF. DNA of the CDR3: TGTGCCAGTAGTATCCAAGGGACTAGCGGAGCAGATACGCAGTATTTT. Full variable domain (remainder filled in from reference TRBV19 and TRBJ2-3): DGGITQSPKYLFRKEGQNVTLSCEQNLNHDAMYWYRQDPGQGLRLIYYSQIVNDFQKGDIAEGYSVSREKKESFPLTVTSAQKNPTAFYLCASSIQGTSGADTQYFGPGTRLTVL.

The chain recombines TRBV5-1 with TRBJ1-1; D remains ambiguous. This CDR3 spans 16 amino acids. V gave up 4 bases and J gave up 0 bases, with 16 bases separating them. Germline assignment: CDR1 SGHRS and CDR2 YFSETQ. The CDR3 is CASSDNMVTLNTEAFF. The CDR3 bases are TGCGCCAGCAGCGATAATATGGTGACACTGAACACTGAAGCTTTCTTT.

The sample holds a few counts of this clone. V gene TRBV28 combines with J gene TRBJ1-1, with TRBD1 matching over 7 bases. V shed 7 bases, J shed 3 bases, and the junction held 2 bases outside the gene matches. This CDR3 is 12 amino acids long. Germline V lookup: CDR1 MDHEN, CDR2 SYDVKM. CDR3 bases: TGTGCCAGCAATACAGGGGACACTGAAGCTTTCTTT. It encodes CASNTGDTEAFF. The variable domain in full, completed from reference TRBV28 and TRBJ1-1, reads DVKVTQSSRYLVKRTGEKVFLECVQDMDHENMFWYRQDPGLGLRLIYFSYDVKMKEKGDIPEGYSVSREKKERFSLILESASTNQTSMYLCASNTGDTEAFFGQGTRLTVV.

In its sample, this clone was seen once. DNA of the CDR3: TGTGCCAGTAGTATGGCGGACAGGGTCGACGAGCAGTACTTC. The encoded protein is CASSMADRVDEQYF. The rearrangement joins TRBV19 to TRBJ2-7, with 8 positions matching TRBD1. Germline values: CDR1 LNHDA, CDR2 SQIVND (reference sequence). The V segment lost 3 bases and the J segment 5 bases; nucleotides outside the gene matches: 6. The CDR3 loop spans 14 amino acids.

This sequence joins TRBV4-3 and TRBJ1-1; D is unclear. V was shortened by 7 bases and J by 0 bases, with 12 bases between the two germline ends. Germline V gene data show CDR1 as LGHNA and CDR2 as YSLEER. The CDR3 is 14 residues long. The CDR3 coding sequence is TGCGCCAGCAAGGCCCACAGTTTGAACACTGAAGCTTTCTTT. This translates into CASKAHSLNTEAFF.

The chain carries TRBV6-1 and TRBJ2-3; TRBD2 is a possible D gene (5 bases). Germline CDR1 MNHNS, CDR2 SASEGT. CDR3 length: 15 residues. V lost 2 bases to trimming and J lost 4 bases, with 13 bases between them. The CDR3 sequence: CASSETPGVADTQYF. The CDR3 bases are TGTGCCAGCAGTGAAACCCCCGGGGTTGCAGATACGCAGTATTTT.